This T cell receptor beta chain emerged from a study of blood T cell repertoires in COVID-19 (dated by TCRdb to the early 2020s). With regard to the full study: Collaborator samples came from the United States, Italy and Spain and covered acute and convalescent phases of COVID-19. The repertoires were released in a freely available public database meant as a resource for research on the immune response to SARS-CoV-2. The samples were drawn from the first 160 participants of the ongoing ImmuneRACE study and from 950 to 1,500 subjects provided by 6 global collaborators. The material from the prospective study consisted of cDNA or gDNA derived from T cells, B-cell-depleted T cells, or PBMCs. Sample metadata almost always included a de-identified subject ID, COVID-19 status, age in years and sex. HLA class I and class II types, where available, came from metadata supplied by the sample provider rather than from assay-based typing. Deeply sampled blood TCRbeta repertoires from subjects exposed to, actively infected with, or recovered from COVID-19 were included in the dataset. General study outcomes and caveats: Clinical and demographic metadata were provided uncurated, with the amount varying by source and participant.

The collaborating institutions used their own protocols to collect whole blood in K2EDTA tubes. For TCRbeta analysis, collaborators shipped samples in one of three forms: frozen whole blood, isolated PBMCs, or DNA extracted from either of those sample types. TCRbeta CDR3 regions were amplified from genomic DNA by means of the immunoSEQ Assay, a bias-controlled multiplex PCR. On the authors' methods: Within the assay, amplification of reference gene primers was used to estimate how many nucleated cells each sample contained. Sequence reads were collapsed and filtered to measure the absolute abundance of every unique TCRbeta CDR3 rearrangement. For each sample, productive Simpson clonality was calculated by taking the square root of Simpson's diversity index across productive rearrangements. What TCRdb holds here is the immuneACCESS table cut down to in-frame rearrangements. Part of the clones is not present; checked against another copy, under half of the missing clones reflect an unresolved V gene, and the others are unexplained. Clone size and the V and J calls come from that table; the DNA yielded D and trimming. This sample has around 81,000 clones in its table, and around 80% of those were observed once. The top ten hold about an eighth of the sample.

Clipping removes 5 bases from V and 3 bases from J, with 17 as the unmatched junction base count. The CDR3, from cysteine to phenylalanine, totals 18 residues. The only DNA kept is the CDR3, 54 bases in frame from the first base. For CDR1 and CDR2, the germline V gene lists SGHDN and FVKESK. Details on this clone: Its specific antigen is unknown. Nothing much larger sits one base from this clone, and base qualities are not available.

This receptor was obtained from a human donor in a cohort sampled during active COVID-19. The rearranged chain carries TRBV14 and TRBJ2-7; 9 bases in the middle match TRBD2. Source material: peripheral blood. The CDR3 is CASSDGGPETSGLYEQYF. Here is the DNA: TGTGCCAGCAGCGACGGTGGTCCTGAAACTAGCGGGCTCTACGAGCAGTACTTC. Full variable domain (CDR3 extended with the reference TRBV14 and TRBJ2-7 proteins): EAGVTQFPSHSVIEKGQTVTLRCDPISGHDNLYWYRRVMGKEIKFLLHFVKESKQDESGMPNNRFLAERTGGTYSTLKVQPAELEDSGVYFCASSDGGPETSGLYEQYFGPGTRLTVT.